This T cell receptor beta chain was recorded in a study of cytomegalovirus exposure and HLA in healthy donors. Notes on the study in general: A later analysis found first-cohort TCR clusters tended to co-occur in the 95 to 150 validation repertoires. Associated with cytomegalovirus, according to the listing, were fewer than 200 TCR beta chains.

The table came from immunoSEQ multiplex PCR; TCRdb's copy has only in-frame clones and leaves some out. The repertoire holds some 170,000 clones, about 90% seen once, with 4% to 5% in the top ten. Notes on this clone: Its antigen remains unidentified.

The V gene lost 0 bases and the J gene lost 4 bases, with 7 bases spanning the gap. CDR1 and CDR2 from the germline V gene are SGHRS and YFSETQ. This CDR3 has 14 residues. The specimen was PBMCs. V usage is TRBV5-1 and J usage is TRBJ2-2, with a possible D match to TRBD1 (5 bases). The sequence was obtained from a man aged 18 to 29 in good health and CMV-seropositive. The CDR3 loop reads CASSLAGPTGELFF. For the CDR3, the DNA is TGCGCCAGCAGCTTGGCAGGGCCCACCGGGGAGCTGTTTTTT.